This TCR beta chain was recorded in a study of T cell responses to AZD1222 COVID-19 vaccine. This clone was seen just once. Assay: immunoSEQ multiplex PCR; the TCRdb copy retains only in-frame clones and omits some. Altogether over 25,000 clones are present, around 92% being singletons, with the ten largest covering around 8.9%. Germline-derived CDR1 and CDR2 are SGHTA and FQGTGA. The V gene lost 5 bases and the J gene lost 0 bases, with 19 bases spanning the gap. This CDR3 has 17 residues. This TCR was recovered from an adult who received the AZD1222 COVID-19 vaccine. Here the sequenced sample was peripheral blood, taken 28 days after the second AZD1222 dose. The rearrangement joins TRBV7-3 to TRBJ1-1; TRBD1 is a possible D gene (5 bases). CDR3 in DNA: TGTGCCAGCAGCCCTCAACCCCTGACAGAAATGAACACTGAAGCTTTCTTT. This gives the protein CASSPQPLTEMNTEAFF.